The clone carrying this T cell receptor beta chain has a count of ten or more. This sample was included in a study of T cell repertoires in cytomegalovirus infection. About the study: An indication of both CMV infection and matching HLA type came from public TCR beta signatures.

There are 14 residues in the CDR3. Trimming removed 6 bases at V and 5 bases at J, with 11 bases between. TCRdb reprocessed the reads with MiXCR, giving one entry per CDR3 protein. The sample has more than 200,000 distinct CDR3 sequences, 9.1% seen once; the top ten hold about 16%. What was sequenced was PBMCs. The TCR was taken from a human donor in good health (CMV status not recorded). Some clones in this sample may be carry-over from other donors' samples. The chain carries TRBV12-3 or TRBV12-4 and TRBJ1-6; maybe TRBD1 (5 bases). CDR3 coding DNA: TGTGCCAGCAGCGCCGGGACGGATAATTCACCCCTCCACTTT. Protein: CASSAGTDNSPLHF.